The clone carrying this T cell receptor beta chain was seen repeatedly, ten times or more. The V and J ends lost 0 bases and 5 bases respectively, with 13 bases between them. The length of the CDR3 is 14 residues. The germline V gene has CDR1 DFQATT and CDR2 SNEGSKA (reference sequence). TCR beta CDR3 regions were amplified from RNA. Carried out on the TCR CDR3, a first-round RT-PCR used the HTBI primer set. TCRdb itself ran the multiplex PCR reads through MiXCR, one entry per CDR3 protein. The sample shows nearly 600,000 distinct CDR3 sequences, about 15% of them seen only once. The sample comes from a study of T cells in Graves' hyperthyroidism and ophthalmopathy. Background on the study: Blood was drawn when the patient was first diagnosed and still untreated.

The sample, blood from the first hyperthyroidism diagnosis, precedes any ophthalmopathy symptoms. The source is a woman aged 25-40 years with Graves' hyperthyroidism that later progressed to Graves' ophthalmopathy. V usage is TRBV20-1 and J usage is TRBJ1-1; D unclear. The sample taken for sequencing was blood. CDR3 amino acids: CSARDRTPQTEAFF. CDR3 DNA: TGCAGTGCTAGAGATCGGACCCCCCAAACTGAAGCTTTCTTT.